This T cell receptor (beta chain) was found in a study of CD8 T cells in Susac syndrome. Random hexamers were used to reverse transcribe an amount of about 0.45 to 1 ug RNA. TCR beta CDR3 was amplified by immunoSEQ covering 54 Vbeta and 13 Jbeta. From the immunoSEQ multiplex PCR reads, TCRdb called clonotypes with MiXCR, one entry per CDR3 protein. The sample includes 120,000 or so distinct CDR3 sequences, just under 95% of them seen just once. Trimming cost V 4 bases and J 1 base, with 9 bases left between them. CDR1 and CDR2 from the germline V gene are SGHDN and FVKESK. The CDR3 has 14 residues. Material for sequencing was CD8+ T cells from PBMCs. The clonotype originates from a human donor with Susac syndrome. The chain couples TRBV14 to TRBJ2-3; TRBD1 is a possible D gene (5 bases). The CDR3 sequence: CASSLETGTDTQYF. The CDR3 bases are TGTGCCAGCAGCCTGGAGACAGGCACAGATACGCAGTATTTT.